This is a list of T cell receptor beta chains from one sample in a study of T cell responses to AZD1222 COVID-19 vaccine. Produced via immunoSEQ multiplex PCR; TCRdb's table is partial and in-frame only. The data contain about 150,000 clones, 70% to 90% of them singletons. Sequencing was performed on peripheral blood, taken on day 0 of MenACWY control vaccination. These receptors all come from an adult in good health. The CDR3 runs from the conserved cysteine through the conserved F or W. A D gene is named only where the DNA matches it firmly. The size of a clone is reported for some rows only, either as once, few or many, or as a class for expanded clones.

clone_size j_call d_call v_call cdr3_aa cdr3_nt
. TRBJ1-5 . TRBV5-5 CATAGDSNQPQHF TGTGCCACCGCAGGGGATAGCAATCAGCCCCAGCATTTT
. TRBJ2-2 . TRBV10-2 CASSVWGNTGELFF TGCGCCAGCAGTGTCTGGGGGAACACCGGGGAGCTGTTTTTT
. TRBJ2-5 TRBD1 TRBV27 CASSFRGRETQYF TGTGCCAGCAGTTTCAGGGGGCGAGAGACCCAGTACTTC
. TRBJ1-5 . TRBV19 CASSALGGSNQPQHF TGTGCCAGTAGTGCCCTGGGGGGATCCAATCAGCCCCAGCATTTT
. TRBJ2-1 . TRBV7-6 CASSLAAAAYNEQFF TGTGCCAGCAGCTTAGCGGCAGCAGCTTACAATGAGCAGTTCTTC
. TRBJ1-5 . TRBV24-1 CATRGWINSNQPQHF TGTGCCACCAGGGGTTGGATTAACAGCAATCAGCCCCAGCATTTT
. TRBJ1-5 . TRBV30 CAWSVGVTQHF TGTGCCTGGAGTGTAGGGGTAACCCAGCATTTT
. TRBJ1-5 . TRBV28 CATRQVKGQPQHF TGTGCCACCCGACAGGTGAAAGGTCAGCCCCAGCATTTT
. TRBJ1-1 TRBD1 TRBV7-8 CASSTGTGTNTEAFF TGTGCCAGCAGCACTGGGACAGGGACGAACACTGAAGCTTTCTTT
. TRBJ1-2 . TRBV6-6 CASSGESGGYTF TGTGCCAGCAGTGGGGAATCAGGTGGCTACACCTTC
. TRBJ2-1 . TRBV30 CAWVQPTGQDKQFF TGTGCCTGGGTTCAACCAACGGGACAAGATAAGCAGTTCTTC
. TRBJ2-5 TRBD1 TRBV28 CASSGTGGRETQYF TGTGCCAGCAGTGGCACAGGGGGCAGGGAGACCCAGTACTTC
. TRBJ1-2 TRBD1 TRBV3-1/TRBV3-2 CASSPKGTGMGLAYGYTF TGTGCCAGCAGCCCAAAAGGGACAGGGATGGGGCTCGCCTATGGCTACACCTTC
. TRBJ2-1 . TRBV11-3 CASSFRVPGYNEQFF TGTGCCAGCAGCTTCAGGGTGCCTGGCTACAATGAGCAGTTCTTC
. TRBJ2-1 . TRBV7-9 CASTLGEGLYNEQFF TGTGCCAGCACCCTAGGAGAGGGGCTCTACAATGAGCAGTTCTTC
. TRBJ1-4 . TRBV7-6 CASSLELYLVGEKLFF TGTGCCAGCAGCTTAGAACTCTATCTCGTTGGTGAAAAACTGTTTTTT
. TRBJ2-6 . TRBV11-1 CASSSGVSGANVLTF TGTGCCAGCAGCTCCGGGGTCTCTGGGGCCAACGTCCTGACTTTC
few TRBJ2-3 . TRBV7-9 CASSLEAVTDTQYF TGTGCCAGCAGCTTAGAAGCGGTCACAGATACGCAGTATTTT
once TRBJ1-6 TRBD1 TRBV5-8 CASSLGRGYNSPLHF TGTGCCAGCAGCTTGGGCAGGGGGTATAATTCACCCCTCCACTTT
once TRBJ1-6 TRBD1 TRBV28 CASSFRTGDGSLHF TGTGCCAGCAGTTTCCGGACAGGGGACGGTTCCCTCCACTTT
. TRBJ1-1 . TRBV5-1 CASSLGAWGRNGLPPEAFF TGCGCCAGCAGCTTGGGGGCGTGGGGGCGGAATGGCCTCCCCCCTGAAGCTTTCTTT
. TRBJ2-7 . TRBV11-3 CASSSAALSSYEQYF TGTGCCAGCAGCTCCGCGGCATTGAGCTCCTACGAGCAGTACTTC
. TRBJ2-1 TRBD2 TRBV18 CASSTLGLAGNEQFF TGTGCCAGCTCAACACTCGGACTAGCGGGAAATGAGCAGTTCTTC
. TRBJ2-2 TRBD1 TRBV11-2 CASRPDRGKQGTGELFF TGTGCCAGCAGACCGGACAGGGGTAAACAGGGAACCGGGGAGCTGTTTTTT
. TRBJ1-5 . TRBV4-1 CASSQDRQYNQPQHF TGCGCCAGCAGCCAAGATCGGCAGTACAATCAGCCCCAGCATTTT
. TRBJ2-5 . TRBV11-2 CASSLAPGPPGETQYF TGTGCCAGCAGCTTAGCCCCCGGGCCCCCCGGAGAGACCCAGTACTTC
. TRBJ1-2 . TRBV14 CASSQAAGILFGYTF TGTGCCAGCAGCCAAGCGGCAGGGATCCTATTTGGCTACACCTTC
. TRBJ1-2 . TRBV7-2 CASSFNRRGYTF TGTGCCAGCAGCTTCAACCGGAGAGGCTACACCTTC
. TRBJ1-1 TRBD1 TRBV9 CASSAGQGAVTEAFF TGTGCCAGCAGCGCAGGACAGGGGGCTGTCACTGAAGCTTTCTTT
. TRBJ1-1 TRBD1 TRBV6-6 CASSYPTGGGTEAFF TGTGCCAGCAGTTACCCGACAGGGGGCGGGACTGAAGCTTTCTTT
. TRBJ2-1 TRBD1 TRBV29-1 CSARQGYNEQFF TGCAGCGCCCGACAGGGTTACAATGAGCAGTTCTTC
. TRBJ1-2 . TRBV13 CASSSTGIGDGYTF TGTGCCAGCAGCTCCACAGGGATTGGGGATGGCTACACCTTC